This T cell receptor (beta chain) comes out of a study of blood T cell repertoires in COVID-19. Here immunoSEQ multiplex PCR was the method, and the copy in TCRdb shows in-frame clones only, minus some. The table shows approximately 250,000 clones, with roughly 84% occurring only once. The V end was cut by 6 bases, the J end by 10 bases, with 13 bases between. In germline, CDR1 is SNHLY, CDR2 FYNNEI. CDR3 length: 13 residues. V and J are TRBV2 and TRBJ1-6; tentatively, D is TRBD1 (6 bases). The receptor's source is a woman between 40 and 50 years old who had recovered from COVID-19. Material: peripheral blood. The CDR3 region has the DNA TGTGCCAGCAGGGGGGCAACAAGCTCACCCCTCCACTTT. It specifies CASRGATSSPLHF.